This record concerns one T cell receptor beta chain sequence. Its matching antigen is unknown. CDR1 is MNHNS and CDR2 is SASEGT in the germline V gene. The germline V and J ends were trimmed by 7 bases and 6 bases, with 15 bases remaining between them. The CDR3 has 14 amino acids. TCRdb's copy holds only in-frame clones and misses some; the assay was immunoSEQ multiplex PCR. The table has some 1,900,000 clones, approximately 94% seen once. The data originate from a study of shared clonotypes between healthy human individuals. In the naive CD8 group, cells lacked CD45RO and were positively selected for CCR7, so terminally differentiated effector memory CD45RA+ cells were left out. Study-level findings and limits: Generation probabilities were higher for clonotypes shared across all four sorted-subset donors than for unshared ones. Sampling was confined to blood; repertoires within tissues likely differ.

Material for sequencing was naive CD8+ T cells sorted from blood. The chain has TRBV6-1 and TRBJ1-4; D possibly corresponds to TRBD1 (5 bases). The sequence was collected from a man aged 18 to 29 in good health. CDR3 protein: CASTVGGEDEKLFF. DNA of the CDR3: TGTGCCAGCACTGTGGGGGGGGAGGATGAAAAACTGTTTTTT.